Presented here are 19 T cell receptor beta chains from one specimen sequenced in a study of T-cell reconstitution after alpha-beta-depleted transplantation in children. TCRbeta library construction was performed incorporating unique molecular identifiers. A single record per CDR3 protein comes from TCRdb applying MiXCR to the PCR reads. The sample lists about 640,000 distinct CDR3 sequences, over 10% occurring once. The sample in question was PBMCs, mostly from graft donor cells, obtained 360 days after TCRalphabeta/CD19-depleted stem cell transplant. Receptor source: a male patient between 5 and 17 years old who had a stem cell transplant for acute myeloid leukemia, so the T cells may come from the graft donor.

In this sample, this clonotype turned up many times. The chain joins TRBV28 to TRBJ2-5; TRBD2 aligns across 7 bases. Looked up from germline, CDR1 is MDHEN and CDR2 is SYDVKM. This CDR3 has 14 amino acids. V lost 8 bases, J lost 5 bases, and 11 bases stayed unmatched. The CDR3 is CASALERGRETQYF. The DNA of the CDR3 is TGTGCCAGCGCGCTGGAGCGGGGAAGGGAGACCCAGTACTTC. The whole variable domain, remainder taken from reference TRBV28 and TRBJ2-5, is DVKVTQSSRYLVKRTGEKVFLECVQDMDHENMFWYRQDPGLGLRLIYFSYDVKMKEKGDIPEGYSVSREKKERFSLILESASTNQTSMYLCASALERGRETQYFGPGTRLLVL.

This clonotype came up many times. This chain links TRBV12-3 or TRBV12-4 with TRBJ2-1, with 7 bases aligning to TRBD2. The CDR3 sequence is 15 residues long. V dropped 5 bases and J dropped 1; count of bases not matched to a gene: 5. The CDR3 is CASSPGLVSYNEQFF. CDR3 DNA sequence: TGTGCCAGCAGTCCAGGACTAGTATCCTACAATGAGCAGTTCTTC.

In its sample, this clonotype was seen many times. DNA for the CDR3: TGTGCCAGCAGTTCGCTACAGGGGCAGAATTCACCCCTCCACTTT. Amino acid sequence: CASSSLQGQNSPLHF. The chain has TRBV28 and TRBJ1-6, with TRBD1 identical over 7 bases. Losses at the gene ends were 4 bases for V and 7 bases for J; bases not matched to a gene: 7. Germline V lookup: CDR1 MDHEN, CDR2 SYDVKM. The CDR3 is 15 residues long.

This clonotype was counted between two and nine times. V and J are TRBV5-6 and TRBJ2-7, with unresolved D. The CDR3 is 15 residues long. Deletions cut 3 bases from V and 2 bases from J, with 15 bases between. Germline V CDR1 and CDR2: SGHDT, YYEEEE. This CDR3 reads CASSSAGSPTYEQYF. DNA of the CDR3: TGTGCCAGCAGCTCCGCCGGCTCCCCAACCTACGAGCAGTACTTC.

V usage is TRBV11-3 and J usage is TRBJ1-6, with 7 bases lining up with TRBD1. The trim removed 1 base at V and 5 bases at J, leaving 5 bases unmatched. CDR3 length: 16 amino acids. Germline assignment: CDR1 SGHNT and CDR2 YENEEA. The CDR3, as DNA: TGTGCCAGCAGCTTAGTTGGAACAGGGGATAATTCACCCCTCCACTTT. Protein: CASSLVGTGDNSPLHF.

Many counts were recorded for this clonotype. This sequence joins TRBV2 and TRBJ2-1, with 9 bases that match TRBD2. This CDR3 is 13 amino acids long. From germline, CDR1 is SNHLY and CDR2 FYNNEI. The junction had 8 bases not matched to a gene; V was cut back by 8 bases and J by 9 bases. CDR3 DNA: TGTGCCAGCCCTGAAAGCGGGGGGAGTGAGCAGTTCTTC. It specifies CASPESGGSEQFF.

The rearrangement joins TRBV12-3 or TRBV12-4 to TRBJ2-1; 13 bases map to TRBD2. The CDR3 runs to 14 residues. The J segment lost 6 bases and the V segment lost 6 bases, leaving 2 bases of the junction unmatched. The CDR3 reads CASRTSGRTNEQFF. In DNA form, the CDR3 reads TGTGCCAGCAGGACTAGCGGGAGGACCAATGAGCAGTTCTTC.

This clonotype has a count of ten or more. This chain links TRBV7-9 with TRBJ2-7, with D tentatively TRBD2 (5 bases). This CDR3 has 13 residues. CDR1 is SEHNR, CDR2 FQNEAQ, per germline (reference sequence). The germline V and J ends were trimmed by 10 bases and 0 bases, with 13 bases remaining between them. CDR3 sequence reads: CATLGENSYEQYF. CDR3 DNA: TGTGCCACCCTCGGGGAAAACTCCTACGAGCAGTACTTC.

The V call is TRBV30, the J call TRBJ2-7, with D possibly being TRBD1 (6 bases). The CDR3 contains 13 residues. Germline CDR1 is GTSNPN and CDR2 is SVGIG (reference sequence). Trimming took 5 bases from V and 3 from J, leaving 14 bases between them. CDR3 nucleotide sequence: TGTGCCTGGCTACCGGCACAGGGCTACGAGCAGTACTTC. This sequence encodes CAWLPAQGYEQYF.

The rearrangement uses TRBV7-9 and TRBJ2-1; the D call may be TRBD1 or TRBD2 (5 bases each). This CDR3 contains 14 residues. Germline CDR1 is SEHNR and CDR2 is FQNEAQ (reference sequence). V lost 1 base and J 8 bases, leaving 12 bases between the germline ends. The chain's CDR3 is CASSLELGVYEQFF. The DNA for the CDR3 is TGTGCCAGCAGCTTAGAGTTGGGGGTTTATGAGCAGTTCTTC.

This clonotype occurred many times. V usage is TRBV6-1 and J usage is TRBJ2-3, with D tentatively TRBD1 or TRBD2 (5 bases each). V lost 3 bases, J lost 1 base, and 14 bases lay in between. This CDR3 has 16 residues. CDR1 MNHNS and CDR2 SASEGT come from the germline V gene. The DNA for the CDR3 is TGTGCCAGCAGTGAGGGACGCCGTCACGGCACAGATACGCAGTATTTT. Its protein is CASSEGRRHGTDTQYF.

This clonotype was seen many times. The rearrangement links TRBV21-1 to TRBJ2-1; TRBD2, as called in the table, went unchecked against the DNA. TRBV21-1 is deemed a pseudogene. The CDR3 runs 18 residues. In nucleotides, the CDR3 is TGTGCCAGCAGCAAAGGTCCCCTAGCGTATCGCTCCTACAATGAGCAGTTCTTC. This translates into CASSKGPLAYRSYNEQFF.

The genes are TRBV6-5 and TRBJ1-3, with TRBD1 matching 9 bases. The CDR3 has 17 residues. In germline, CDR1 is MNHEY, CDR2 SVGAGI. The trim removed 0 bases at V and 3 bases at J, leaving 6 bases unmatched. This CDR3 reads CASSYSWDRVIGNTIYF. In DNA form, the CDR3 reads TGTGCCAGCAGTTACTCGTGGGACAGGGTTATTGGAAACACCATATATTTT.

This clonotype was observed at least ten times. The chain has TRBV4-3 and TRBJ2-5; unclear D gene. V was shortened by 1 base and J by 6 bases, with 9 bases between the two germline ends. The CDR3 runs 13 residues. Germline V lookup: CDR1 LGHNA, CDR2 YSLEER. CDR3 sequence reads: CASSQVYGKTQYF. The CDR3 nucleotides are TGCGCCAGCAGCCAAGTCTATGGAAAGACCCAGTACTTC.

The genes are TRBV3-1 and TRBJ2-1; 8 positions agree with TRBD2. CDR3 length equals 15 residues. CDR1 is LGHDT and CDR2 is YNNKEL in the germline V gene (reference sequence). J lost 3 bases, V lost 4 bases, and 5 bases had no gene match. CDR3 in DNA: TGTGCCAGCAGCCCACGGGAGGGCTACTACAATGAGCAGTTCTTC. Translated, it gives CASSPREGYYNEQFF.

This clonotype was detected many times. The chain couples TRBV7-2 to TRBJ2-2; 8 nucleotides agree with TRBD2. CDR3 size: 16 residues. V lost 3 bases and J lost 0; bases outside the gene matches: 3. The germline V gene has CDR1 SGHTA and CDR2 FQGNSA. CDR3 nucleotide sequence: TGTGCCAGCAGCTTCCTAGCGGGCCCGAACACCGGGGAGCTGTTTTTT. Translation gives CASSFLAGPNTGELFF.

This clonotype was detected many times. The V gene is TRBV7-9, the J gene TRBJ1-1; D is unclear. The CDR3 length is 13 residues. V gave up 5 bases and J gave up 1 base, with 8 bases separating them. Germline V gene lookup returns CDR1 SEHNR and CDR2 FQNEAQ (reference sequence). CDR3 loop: CASSPLWNTEAFF. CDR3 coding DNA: TGTGCCAGCAGCCCGTTGTGGAACACTGAAGCTTTCTTT.

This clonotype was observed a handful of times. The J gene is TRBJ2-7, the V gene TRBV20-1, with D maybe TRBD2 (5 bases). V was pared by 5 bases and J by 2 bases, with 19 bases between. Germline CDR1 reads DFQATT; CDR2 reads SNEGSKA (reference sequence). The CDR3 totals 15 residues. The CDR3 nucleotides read TGCAGTGCTCCCCACCGGCGCGGGTCCCCCTACGAGCAGTACTTC. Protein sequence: CSAPHRRGSPYEQYF.

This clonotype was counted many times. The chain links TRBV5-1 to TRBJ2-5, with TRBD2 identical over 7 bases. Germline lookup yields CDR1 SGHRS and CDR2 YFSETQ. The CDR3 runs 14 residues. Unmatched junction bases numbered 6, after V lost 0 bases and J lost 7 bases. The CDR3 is CASSLDSGGGTQYF. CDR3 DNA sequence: TGCGCCAGCAGCTTGGACTCTGGGGGGGGGACCCAGTACTTC.